The clone carrying this TCR beta chain has only a few counts. As yet, its antigen is unknown. The CDR3 totals 13 residues. The V gene's germline CDR1 is MNHEY and CDR2 SVGAGI. Trimming took 5 bases from V and 6 from J, leaving 10 bases between them. TCRdb re-analysed the 5' RACE reads in MiXCR, keeping a single row per CDR3 protein. The sample has about 50,000 distinct CDR3 sequences, about 28% seen once. Study results and caveats: The larger cohort examined one V-J beta rearrangement, not whole repertoires. Tumor memory CD4+ T cell TCR gene usage was found to cluster with blood and lymph node memory CD4+ cells and with lymph node naive CD4+ cells.

The sequence came from a female donor with breast cancer. J is TRBJ2-2 and V is TRBV6-5; no firm D call. The sample consisted of naive CD4+ T cells sorted from blood. As for subset: naive CD4+ T cells, CD4+CD45RA+CD25-. This CDR3 is CASSTDFPGELFF. The CDR3 nucleotides read TGTGCCAGCAGTACAGACTTCCCCGGGGAGCTGTTTTTT.